The clone carrying this T cell receptor beta chain was seen a handful of times. The target antigen is unknown. TCRdb fed the reads into MiXCR, producing one record per CDR3 protein. The data contain around 430,000 distinct CDR3 sequences, under 55% of them singletons. The data were taken from a study of T cell repertoires in cytomegalovirus infection. Across the study: Matching HLA type, along with CMV infection, was indicated by public TCR beta signatures.

V dropped 5 bases and J dropped 0 bases, with 15 bases sitting between them. The CDR3 extends over 16 amino acids. CDR1 and CDR2 from the germline V gene are SGHVS and FQNEAQ. Overall study results and limits: There were HLA-C-restricted CMV-specific TCR beta clonotypes dominating the ex vivo response.

This chain uses TRBV7-8 with TRBJ2-3; D remains unclear. This TCR was recovered from a human donor in good health (CMV status not recorded). Some clones in this sample may be carry-over from other donors' samples. The sample in question was cultured PBMCs, obtained from culture after CMV antigen stimulation. The CDR3 region is CASSPIQTLSTDTQYF. In nucleotides, the CDR3 is TGTGCCAGCAGCCCGATCCAGACGCTGAGCACAGATACGCAGTATTTT. Variable domain in full (rest from reference TRBV7-8 and TRBJ2-3): GAGVSQSPRYKVAKRGQDVALRCDPISGHVSLFWYQQALGQGPEFLTYFQNEAQLDKSGLPSDRFFAERPEGSVSTLKIQRTQQEDSAVYLCASSPIQTLSTDTQYFGPGTRLTVL.